The T cell receptor (beta chain) under discussion was sequenced for a study of molecular identifiers for immune sequencing clone quantification. The authors gated naive CD8 T cells as CD8+CD4-CCR7+CD45RA+ for sorting. For bulk TCR libraries, previously described methods and listed TCR primers were used. One entry per CDR3 protein results from TCRdb running MiXCR on the PCR reads. This sample yields under 800,000 distinct CDR3 sequences, of which roughly 23% are seen a single time; about 0.8% belongs to the top ten. Looked up from germline, CDR1 is MGHRA and CDR2 is YSYEKL. The V end was cut by 5 bases, the J end by 3 bases, with 11 bases between. The CDR3 is 13 amino acids.

Sequenced input: naive CD8+ T cells from blood, with Jurkat cell RNA spiked in. Sample subset: FACS-sorted CD8+CD4-CCR7+CD45RA+ naive T cells. The chain is built from TRBV4-1 and TRBJ2-7; D call uncertain. This TCR was recovered from a human donor in good health. Some libraries in this study had Jurkat cell RNA spiked in. CDR3 region: CASSSERGYEQYF. The CDR3 DNA reads as TGCGCCAGCAGCTCAGAAAGAGGCTACGAGCAGTACTTC.